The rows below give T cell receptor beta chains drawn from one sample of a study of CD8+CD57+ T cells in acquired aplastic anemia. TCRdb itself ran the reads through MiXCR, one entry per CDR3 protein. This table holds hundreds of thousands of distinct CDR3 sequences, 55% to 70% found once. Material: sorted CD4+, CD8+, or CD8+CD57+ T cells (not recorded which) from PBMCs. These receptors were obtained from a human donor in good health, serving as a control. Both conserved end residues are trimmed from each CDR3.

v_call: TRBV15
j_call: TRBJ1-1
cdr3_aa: ATSRDTARWDANTEAF

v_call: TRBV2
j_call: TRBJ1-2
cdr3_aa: ASSEQSGRGYT

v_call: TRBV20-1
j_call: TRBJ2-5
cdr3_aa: SAMHTEAFSQY

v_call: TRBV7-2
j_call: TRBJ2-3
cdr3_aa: ASSEPTDTQY

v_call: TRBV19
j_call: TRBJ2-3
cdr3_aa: ARRQSGGAIFLSSTDTQY

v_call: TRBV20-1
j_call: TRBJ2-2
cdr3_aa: SARQRQLNRELF

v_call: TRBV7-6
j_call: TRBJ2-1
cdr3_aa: ASSIAGGLYNEQF

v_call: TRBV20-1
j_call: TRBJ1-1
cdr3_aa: SAQQTGNAF

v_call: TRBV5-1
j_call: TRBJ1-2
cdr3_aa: ASSFGGTGGGYT

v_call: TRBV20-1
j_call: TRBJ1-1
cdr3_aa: SSPRRGGTEAF

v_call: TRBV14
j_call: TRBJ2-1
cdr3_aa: ASNQADYNEQF

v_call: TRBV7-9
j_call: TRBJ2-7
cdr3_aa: ASSVVGQGQY

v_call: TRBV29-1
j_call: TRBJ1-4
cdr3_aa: SVEIVRNEKLF

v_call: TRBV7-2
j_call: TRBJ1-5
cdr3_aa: ASSTRQSTYNEQ

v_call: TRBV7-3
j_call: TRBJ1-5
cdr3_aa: ASGLDGVFQPLH

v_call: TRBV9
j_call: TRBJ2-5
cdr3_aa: ASSRLTSGGVDEY

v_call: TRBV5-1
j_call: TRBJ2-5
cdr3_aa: ASSLAEPQLGETQY

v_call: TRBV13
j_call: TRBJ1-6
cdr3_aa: ASSLRRGGSPLH

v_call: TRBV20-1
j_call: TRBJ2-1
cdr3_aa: SARKHDSYNEQF

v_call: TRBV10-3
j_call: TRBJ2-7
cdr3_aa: ASSRHGELNYEEY

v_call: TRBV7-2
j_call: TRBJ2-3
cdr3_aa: ASSLALAGGADQQY

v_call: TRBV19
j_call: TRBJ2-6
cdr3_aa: ASRVTGTPELSGANVLT

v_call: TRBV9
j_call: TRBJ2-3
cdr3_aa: ASSVSSTDTQY

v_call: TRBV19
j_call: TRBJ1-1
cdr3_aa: ASSIGLRREAF

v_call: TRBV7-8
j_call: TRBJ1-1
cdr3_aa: ASSRENMYTEAF

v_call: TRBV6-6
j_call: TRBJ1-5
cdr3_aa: ASGQGNQPQH

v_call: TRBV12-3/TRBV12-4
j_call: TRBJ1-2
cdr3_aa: ASSLVTTGQGAGGYT

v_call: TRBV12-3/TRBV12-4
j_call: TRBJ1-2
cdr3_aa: ASSLTGLGYGYT

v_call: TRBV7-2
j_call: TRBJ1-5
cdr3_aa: ASSLGPGNQPQH

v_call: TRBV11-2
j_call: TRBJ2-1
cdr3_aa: ASSQDRDVNEQF

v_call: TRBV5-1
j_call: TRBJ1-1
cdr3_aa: ASSLVGTGDEAF

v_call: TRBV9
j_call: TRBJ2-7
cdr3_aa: ASSVGDGPYEQY

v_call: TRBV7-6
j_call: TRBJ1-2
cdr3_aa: ASSGKRGAAGYGYT

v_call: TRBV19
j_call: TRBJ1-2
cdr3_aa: ATSGSPYGYT

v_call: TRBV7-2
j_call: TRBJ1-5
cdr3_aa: ASSTPRRGIVVGNQPQH

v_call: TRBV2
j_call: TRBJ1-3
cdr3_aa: AGRSKQPGNTIY

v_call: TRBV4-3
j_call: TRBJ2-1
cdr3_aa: ASSQDWGAIREQF

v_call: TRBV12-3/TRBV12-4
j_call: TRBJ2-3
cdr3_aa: ASSPRLAGEGYTQY

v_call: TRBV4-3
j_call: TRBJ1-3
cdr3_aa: ASSQPGQGENTIY

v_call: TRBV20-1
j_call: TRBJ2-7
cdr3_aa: SARGTPSMEQY

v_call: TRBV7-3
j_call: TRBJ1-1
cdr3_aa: ASTSPQRGTEAF

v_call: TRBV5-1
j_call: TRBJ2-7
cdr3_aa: ASTRLTGRCEQY

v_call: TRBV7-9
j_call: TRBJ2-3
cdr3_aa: ASSPYQGVQTDTQY

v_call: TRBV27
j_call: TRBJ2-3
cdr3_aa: ASSSRLAGVDTQY

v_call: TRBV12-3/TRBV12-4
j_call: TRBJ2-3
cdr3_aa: ASSAAGGTDTQY

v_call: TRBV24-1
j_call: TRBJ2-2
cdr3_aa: ATSDLRTSGGANTGELF

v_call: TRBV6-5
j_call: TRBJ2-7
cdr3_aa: ASTEGGYEQY

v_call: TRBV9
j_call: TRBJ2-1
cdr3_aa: ASSEDIPRANTQF

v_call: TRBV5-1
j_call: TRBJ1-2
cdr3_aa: ASSLGNTANYGYT

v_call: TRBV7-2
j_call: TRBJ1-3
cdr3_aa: ASRDTGTAGNTLY

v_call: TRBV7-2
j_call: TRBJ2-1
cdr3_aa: ASSLDVAGGNEQF